This T cell receptor (beta chain) was observed in a study of shared clonotypes between healthy human individuals. Study observations and caveats: For naive CD4 cells, around 5% of clonotypes were shared across a handful of donors. The generation probabilities recorded for non-shared clonotypes fell below those of clonotypes shared by all four donors.

Authors' analysis steps: ImmunoSEQ yielded junction-only sequences lacking quality scores, so filtering differed. Profiling relied on immunoSEQ multiplex PCR, and the TCRdb table lists in-frame clones only, not all of them. D and trimming come from the DNA, and the V and J calls and clone size come from that table. The repertoire holds 500,000 to 550,000 clones, 90% to 97% seen once, with about 0.059% in the top ten. Germline V lookup: CDR1 SGHDT, CDR2 YYEEEE. This CDR3 has 13 amino acids. Trimming pared 4 bases from V and 2 bases from J, leaving 9 bases between. A word on this clone: As yet, its antigen is unknown.

The receptor's source is a young woman in good health. The gene calls are TRBV5-6 and TRBJ1-1; D is ambiguous. Input material: naive CD4+ T cells sorted from blood. Subset here: CD45RA+ positively selected. The CDR3 nucleotides read TGTGCCAGCAGCCCATCGCATAACACTGAAGCTTTCTTT. It encodes CASSPSHNTEAFF.